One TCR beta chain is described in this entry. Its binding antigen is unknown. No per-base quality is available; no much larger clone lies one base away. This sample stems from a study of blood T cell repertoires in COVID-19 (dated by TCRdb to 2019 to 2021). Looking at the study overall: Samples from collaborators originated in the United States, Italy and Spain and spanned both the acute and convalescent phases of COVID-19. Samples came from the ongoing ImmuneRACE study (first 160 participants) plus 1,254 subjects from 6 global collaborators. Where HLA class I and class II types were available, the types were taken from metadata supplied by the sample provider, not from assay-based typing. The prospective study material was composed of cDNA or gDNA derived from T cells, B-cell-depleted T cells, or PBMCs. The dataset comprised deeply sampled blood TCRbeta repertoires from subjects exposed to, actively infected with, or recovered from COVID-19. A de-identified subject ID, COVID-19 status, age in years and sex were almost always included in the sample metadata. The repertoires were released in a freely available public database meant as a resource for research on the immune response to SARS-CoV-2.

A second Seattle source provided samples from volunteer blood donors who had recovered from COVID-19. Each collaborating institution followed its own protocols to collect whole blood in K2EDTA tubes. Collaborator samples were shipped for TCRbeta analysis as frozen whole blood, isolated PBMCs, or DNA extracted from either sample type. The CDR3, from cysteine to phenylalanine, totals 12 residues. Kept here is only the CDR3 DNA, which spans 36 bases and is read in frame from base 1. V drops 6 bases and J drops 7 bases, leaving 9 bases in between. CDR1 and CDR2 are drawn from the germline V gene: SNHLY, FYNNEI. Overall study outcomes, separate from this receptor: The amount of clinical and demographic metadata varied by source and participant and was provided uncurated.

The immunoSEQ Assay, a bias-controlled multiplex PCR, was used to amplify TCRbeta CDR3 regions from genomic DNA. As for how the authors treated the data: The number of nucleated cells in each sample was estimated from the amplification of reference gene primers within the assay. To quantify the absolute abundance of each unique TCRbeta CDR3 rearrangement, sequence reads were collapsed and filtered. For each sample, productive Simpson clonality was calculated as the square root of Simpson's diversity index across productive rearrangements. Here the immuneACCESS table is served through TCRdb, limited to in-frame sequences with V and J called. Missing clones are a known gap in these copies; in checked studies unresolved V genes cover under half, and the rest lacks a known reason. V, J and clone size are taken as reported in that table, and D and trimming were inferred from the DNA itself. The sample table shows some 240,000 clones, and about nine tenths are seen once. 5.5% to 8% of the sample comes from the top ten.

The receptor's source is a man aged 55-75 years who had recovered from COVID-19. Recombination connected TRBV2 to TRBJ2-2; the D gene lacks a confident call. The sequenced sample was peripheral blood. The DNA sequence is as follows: TGTGCCAGCAGGGCACCCCACGGGGAGCTGTTTTTT. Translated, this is CASRAPHGELFF.